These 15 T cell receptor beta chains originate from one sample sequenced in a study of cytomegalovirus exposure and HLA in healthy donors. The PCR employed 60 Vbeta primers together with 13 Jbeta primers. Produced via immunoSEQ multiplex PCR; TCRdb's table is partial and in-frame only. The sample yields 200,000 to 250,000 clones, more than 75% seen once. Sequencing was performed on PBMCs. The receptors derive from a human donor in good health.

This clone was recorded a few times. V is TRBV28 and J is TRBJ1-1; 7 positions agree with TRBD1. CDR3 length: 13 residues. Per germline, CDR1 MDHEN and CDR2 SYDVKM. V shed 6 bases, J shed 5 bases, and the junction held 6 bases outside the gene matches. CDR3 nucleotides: TGTGCCAGCAGCCGACAGGGAAGAACTGAAGCTTTCTTT. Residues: CASSRQGRTEAFF.

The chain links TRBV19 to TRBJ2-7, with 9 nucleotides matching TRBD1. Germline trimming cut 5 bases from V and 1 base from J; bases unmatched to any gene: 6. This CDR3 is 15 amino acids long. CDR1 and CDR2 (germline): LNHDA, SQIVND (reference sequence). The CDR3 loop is CASSPGQGFSYEQYF. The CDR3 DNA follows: TGTGCCAGTAGTCCCGGACAGGGGTTTTCCTACGAGCAGTACTTC.

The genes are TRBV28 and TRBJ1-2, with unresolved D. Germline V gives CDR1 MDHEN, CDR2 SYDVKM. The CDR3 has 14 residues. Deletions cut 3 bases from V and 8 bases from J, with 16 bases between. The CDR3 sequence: CASSFSSVPRGYTF. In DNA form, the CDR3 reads TGTGCCAGCAGTTTTTCTTCAGTACCTAGAGGCTACACCTTC.

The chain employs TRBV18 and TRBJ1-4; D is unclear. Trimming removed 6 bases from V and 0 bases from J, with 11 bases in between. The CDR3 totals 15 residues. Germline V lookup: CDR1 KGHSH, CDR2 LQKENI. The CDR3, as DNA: TGTGCCAGCTCCAACGGGGTCGCAACTAATGAAAAACTGTTTTTT. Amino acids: CASSNGVATNEKLFF. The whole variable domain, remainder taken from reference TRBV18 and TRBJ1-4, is NAGVMQNPRHLVRRRGQEARLRCSPMKGHSHVYWYRQLPEEGLKFMVYLQKENIIDESGMPKERFSAEFPKEGPSILRIQQVVRGDSAAYFCASSNGVATNEKLFFGSGTQLSVL.

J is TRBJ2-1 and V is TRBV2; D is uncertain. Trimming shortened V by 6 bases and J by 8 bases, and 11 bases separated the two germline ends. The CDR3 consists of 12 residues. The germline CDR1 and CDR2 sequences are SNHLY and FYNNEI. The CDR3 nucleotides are TGTGCCAGCAGCGGCCTAGGTGATGAGCAGTTCTTC. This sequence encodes CASSGLGDEQFF.

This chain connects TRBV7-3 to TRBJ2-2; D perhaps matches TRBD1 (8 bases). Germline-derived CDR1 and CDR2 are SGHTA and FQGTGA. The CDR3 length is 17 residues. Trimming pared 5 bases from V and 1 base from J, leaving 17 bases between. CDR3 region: CASSLMGGTGNTGELFF. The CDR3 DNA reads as TGTGCCAGCAGCCTAATGGGAGGGACAGGGAACACCGGGGAGCTGTTTTTT.

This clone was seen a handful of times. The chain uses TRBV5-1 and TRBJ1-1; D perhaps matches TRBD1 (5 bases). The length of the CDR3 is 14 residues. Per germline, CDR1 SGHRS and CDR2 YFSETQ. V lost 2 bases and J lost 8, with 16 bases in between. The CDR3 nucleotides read TGCGCCAGCAGCTTCACGGAGACAGCCCTGGAAGCTTTCTTT. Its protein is CASSFTETALEAFF.

The CDR3 here is CASSRQGPSNQPQHF. CDR3 nucleotides: TGTGCCAGCAGTAGACAGGGGCCTAGCAATCAGCCCCAGCATTTT. This sequence joins TRBV2 and TRBJ1-5; 8 bases fit TRBD1. Germline V gives CDR1 SNHLY, CDR2 FYNNEI. Losses at the gene ends were 5 bases for V and 0 bases for J; bases not matched to a gene: 3. This CDR3 has 15 residues.

The CDR3 is CASSTWTSGFYNEQFF. As DNA, the CDR3 is TGTGCCAGCAGTACCTGGACTAGCGGGTTCTACAATGAGCAGTTCTTC. The chain employs TRBV2 and TRBJ2-1, with TRBD2 matching 11 bases. With V trimmed by 5 bases and J by 3 bases, 6 bases remained unmatched. Germline values: CDR1 SNHLY, CDR2 FYNNEI. This CDR3 contains 16 residues.

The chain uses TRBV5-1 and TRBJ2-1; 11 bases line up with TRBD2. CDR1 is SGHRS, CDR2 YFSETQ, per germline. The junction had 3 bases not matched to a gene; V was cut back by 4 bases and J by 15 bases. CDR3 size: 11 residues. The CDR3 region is CASSGTSGRFF. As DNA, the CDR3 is TGCGCCAGCAGCGGGACTAGCGGTCGGTTCTTC.

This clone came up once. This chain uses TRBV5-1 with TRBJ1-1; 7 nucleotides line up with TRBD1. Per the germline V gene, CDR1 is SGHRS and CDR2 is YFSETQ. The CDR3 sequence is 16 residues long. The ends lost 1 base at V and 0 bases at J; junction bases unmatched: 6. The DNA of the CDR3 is TGCGCCAGCAGCTTGTGGGGGACAGCAATGAACACTGAAGCTTTCTTT. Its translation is CASSLWGTAMNTEAFF.

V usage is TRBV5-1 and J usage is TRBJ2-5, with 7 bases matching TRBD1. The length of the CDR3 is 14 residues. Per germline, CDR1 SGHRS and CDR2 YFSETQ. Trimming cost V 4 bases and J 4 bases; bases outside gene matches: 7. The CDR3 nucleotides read TGCGCCAGCAGCCTGCTACAGGGGAGAGAGACCCAGTACTTC. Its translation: CASSLLQGRETQYF.

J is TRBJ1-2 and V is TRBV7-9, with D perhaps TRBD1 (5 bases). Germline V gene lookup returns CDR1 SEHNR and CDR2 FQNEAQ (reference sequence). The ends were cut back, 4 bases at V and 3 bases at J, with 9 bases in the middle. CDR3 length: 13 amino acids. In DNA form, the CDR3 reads TGTGCCAGCAGCTCAGACAGAGACTATGGCTACACCTTC. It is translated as CASSSDRDYGYTF. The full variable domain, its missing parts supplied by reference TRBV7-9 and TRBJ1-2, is DTGVSQNPRHKITKRGQNVTFRCDPISEHNRLYWYRQTLGQGPEFLTYFQNEAQLEKSRLLSDRFSAERPKGSFSTLEIQRTEQGDSAMYLCASSSDRDYGYTFGSGTRLTVV.

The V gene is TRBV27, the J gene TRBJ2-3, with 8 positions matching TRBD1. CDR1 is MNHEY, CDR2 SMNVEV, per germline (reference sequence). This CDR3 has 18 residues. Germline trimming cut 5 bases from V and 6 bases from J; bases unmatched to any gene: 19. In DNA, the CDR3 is TGTGCCAGCAGTCCCAGCCTTCACGACAGGGGAAGGGCTGATACGCAGTATTTT. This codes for CASSPSLHDRGRADTQYF.

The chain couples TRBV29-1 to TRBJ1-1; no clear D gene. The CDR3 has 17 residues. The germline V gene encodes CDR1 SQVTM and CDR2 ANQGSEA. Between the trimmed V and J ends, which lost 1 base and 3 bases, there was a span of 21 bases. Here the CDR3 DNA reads TGCAGCGTTGAAGGCCCTGACGGAGAGATACAAGACACTGAAGCTTTCTTT. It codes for CSVEGPDGEIQDTEAFF.